The text below deals with one T cell receptor beta chain. The germline V and J ends were trimmed by 7 bases and 8 bases, with 16 bases remaining between them. The germline CDR1 and CDR2 sequences are SGHTS and YDEGEE. There are 14 residues in the CDR3. TCRdb reanalyzed the PCR reads via MiXCR. The sample consists of about 39,000 clones, approximately 20% of them appearing once. This specimen belongs to a study of metastatic and nonmetastatic thyroid tumors. All patients were treatment-naive before thyroid surgery. The chain uses TRBV5-8 and TRBJ1-6; D remains unclear. Specimen: blood. This TCR was recovered from a female donor with papillary thyroid cancer or a benign thyroid nodule (not recorded which). Some clones in this sample may be carry-over from other donors' samples. Written as DNA, the CDR3 is TGTGCCAGCCCCAGAGGGTGGGAGTATTCACCCCTCCACTTT. Amino acids: CASPRGWEYSPLHF.